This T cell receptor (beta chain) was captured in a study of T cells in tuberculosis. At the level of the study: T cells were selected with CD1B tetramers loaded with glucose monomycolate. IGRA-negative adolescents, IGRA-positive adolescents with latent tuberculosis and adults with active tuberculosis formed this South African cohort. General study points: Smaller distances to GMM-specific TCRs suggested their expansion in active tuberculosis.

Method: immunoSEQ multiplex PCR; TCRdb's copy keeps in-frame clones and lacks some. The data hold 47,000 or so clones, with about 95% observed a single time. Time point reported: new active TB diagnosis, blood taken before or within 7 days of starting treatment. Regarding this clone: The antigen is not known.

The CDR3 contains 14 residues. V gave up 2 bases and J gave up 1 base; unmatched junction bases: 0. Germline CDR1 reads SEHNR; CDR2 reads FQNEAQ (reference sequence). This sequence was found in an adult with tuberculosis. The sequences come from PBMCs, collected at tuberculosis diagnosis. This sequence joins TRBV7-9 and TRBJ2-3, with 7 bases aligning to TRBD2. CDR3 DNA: TGTGCCAGCAGCTTAAGCGGGGGCACAGATACGCAGTATTTT. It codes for CASSLSGGTDTQYF.